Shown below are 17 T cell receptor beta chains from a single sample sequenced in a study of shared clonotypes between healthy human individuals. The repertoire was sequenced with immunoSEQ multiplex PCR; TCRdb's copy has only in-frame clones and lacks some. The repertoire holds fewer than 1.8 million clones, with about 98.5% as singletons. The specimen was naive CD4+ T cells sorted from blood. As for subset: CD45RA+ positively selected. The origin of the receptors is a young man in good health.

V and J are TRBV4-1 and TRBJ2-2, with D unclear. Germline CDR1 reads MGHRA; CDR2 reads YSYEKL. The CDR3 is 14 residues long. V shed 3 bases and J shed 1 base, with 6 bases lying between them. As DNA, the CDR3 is TGCGCCAGCAGCCATCACGAGAACACCGGGGAGCTGTTTTTT. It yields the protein CASSHHENTGELFF.

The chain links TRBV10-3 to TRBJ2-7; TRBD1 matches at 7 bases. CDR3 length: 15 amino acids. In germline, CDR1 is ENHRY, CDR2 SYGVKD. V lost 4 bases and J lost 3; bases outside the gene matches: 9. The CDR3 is CAISGSRQGFYEQYF. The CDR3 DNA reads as TGTGCCATCAGTGGTTCCAGACAGGGATTCTACGAGCAGTACTTC.

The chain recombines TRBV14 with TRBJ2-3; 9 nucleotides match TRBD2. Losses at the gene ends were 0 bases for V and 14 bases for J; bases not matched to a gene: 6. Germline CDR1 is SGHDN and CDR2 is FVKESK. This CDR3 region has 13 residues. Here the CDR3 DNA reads TGTGCCAGCAGCCAAGAGGCGGGACTAGCTCCGTATTTT. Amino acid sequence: CASSQEAGLAPYF.

In DNA form, the CDR3 reads TGTGCCAGCTCCGGGGTGAACACTGAAGCTTTCTTT. This translates into CASSGVNTEAFF. This sequence joins TRBV18 and TRBJ1-1; D is uncertain. From germline, CDR1 is KGHSH and CDR2 LQKENI. Trimming removed 6 bases from V and 0 bases from J, with 5 bases in between. This CDR3 comprises 12 residues. Based on the CDR3 plus reference TRBV18 and TRBJ1-1, the full variable domain is NAGVMQNPRHLVRRRGQEARLRCSPMKGHSHVYWYRQLPEEGLKFMVYLQKENIIDESGMPKERFSAEFPKEGPSILRIQQVVRGDSAAYFCASSGVNTEAFFGQGTRLTVV.

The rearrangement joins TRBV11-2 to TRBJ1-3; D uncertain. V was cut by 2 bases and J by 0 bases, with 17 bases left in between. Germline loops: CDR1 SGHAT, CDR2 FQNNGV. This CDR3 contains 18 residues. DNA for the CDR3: TGTGCCAGCAGCTTAATGGGTGGGAGTCGCTTCTCTGGAAACACCATATATTTT. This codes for CASSLMGGSRFSGNTIYF.

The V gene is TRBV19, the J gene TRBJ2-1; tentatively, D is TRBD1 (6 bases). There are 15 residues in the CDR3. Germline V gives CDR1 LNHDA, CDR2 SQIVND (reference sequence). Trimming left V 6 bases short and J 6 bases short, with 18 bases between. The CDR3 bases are TGTGCCAGTAGCCCCGGGACATGGGTCAGCAATGAGCAGTTCTTC. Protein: CASSPGTWVSNEQFF. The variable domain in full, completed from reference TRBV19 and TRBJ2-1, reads DGGITQSPKYLFRKEGQNVTLSCEQNLNHDAMYWYRQDPGQGLRLIYYSQIVNDFQKGDIAEGYSVSREKKESFPLTVTSAQKNPTAFYLCASSPGTWVSNEQFFGPGTRLTVL.

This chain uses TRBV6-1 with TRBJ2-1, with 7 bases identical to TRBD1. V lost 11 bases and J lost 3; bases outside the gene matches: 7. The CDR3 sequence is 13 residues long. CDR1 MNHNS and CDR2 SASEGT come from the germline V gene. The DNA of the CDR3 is TGTGCCTGTAGACAGGGTCACTACAATGAGCAGTTCTTC. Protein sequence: CACRQGHYNEQFF.

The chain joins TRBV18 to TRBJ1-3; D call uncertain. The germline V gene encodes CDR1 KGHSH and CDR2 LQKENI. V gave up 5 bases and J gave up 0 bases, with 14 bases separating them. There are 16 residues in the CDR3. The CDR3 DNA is TGTGCCAGCTCAGTGGACGCAGCCAACTCTGGAAACACCATATATTTT. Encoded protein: CASSVDAANSGNTIYF. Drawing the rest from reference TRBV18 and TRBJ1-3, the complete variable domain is NAGVMQNPRHLVRRRGQEARLRCSPMKGHSHVYWYRQLPEEGLKFMVYLQKENIIDESGMPKERFSAEFPKEGPSILRIQQVVRGDSAAYFCASSVDAANSGNTIYFGEGSWLTVV.

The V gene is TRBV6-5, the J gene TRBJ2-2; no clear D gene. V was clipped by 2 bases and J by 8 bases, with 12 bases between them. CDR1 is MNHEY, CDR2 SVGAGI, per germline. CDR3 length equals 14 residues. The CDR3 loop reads CASSYMGLKGELFF. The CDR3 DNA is TGTGCCAGCAGTTACATGGGGTTGAAAGGGGAGCTGTTTTTT.

The CDR3 sequence is CASKLSGAWVEAFF. The DNA for the CDR3 is TGTGCCAGCAAGCTCTCCGGGGCGTGGGTCGAGGCTTTCTTT. V gene TRBV11-2 combines with J gene TRBJ1-1, with D possibly TRBD1 on 5 matching bases. The CDR3 has 14 residues. Germline CDR1 is SGHAT and CDR2 is FQNNGV. V was pared by 7 bases and J by 11 bases, with 23 bases between.

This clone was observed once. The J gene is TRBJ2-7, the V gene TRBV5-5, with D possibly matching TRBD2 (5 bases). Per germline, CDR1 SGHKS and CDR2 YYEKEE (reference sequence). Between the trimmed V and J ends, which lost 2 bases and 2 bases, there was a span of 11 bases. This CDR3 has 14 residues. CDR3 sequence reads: CASSFGGMPYEQYF. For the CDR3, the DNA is TGTGCCAGCAGCTTCGGAGGCATGCCCTACGAGCAGTACTTC.

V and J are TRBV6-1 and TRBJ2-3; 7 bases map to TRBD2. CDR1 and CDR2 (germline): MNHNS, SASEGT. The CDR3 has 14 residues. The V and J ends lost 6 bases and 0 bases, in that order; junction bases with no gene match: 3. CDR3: CASSASGSTDTQYF. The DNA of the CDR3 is TGTGCCAGCAGCGCTAGCGGCAGCACAGATACGCAGTATTTT.

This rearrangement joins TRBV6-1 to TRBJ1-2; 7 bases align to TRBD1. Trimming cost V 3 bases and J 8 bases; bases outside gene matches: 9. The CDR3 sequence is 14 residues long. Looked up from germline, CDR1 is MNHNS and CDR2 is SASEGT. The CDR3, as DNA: TGTGCCAGCAGTGAGGCAGGGGGTATGAAGGGCTACACCTTC. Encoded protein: CASSEAGGMKGYTF.

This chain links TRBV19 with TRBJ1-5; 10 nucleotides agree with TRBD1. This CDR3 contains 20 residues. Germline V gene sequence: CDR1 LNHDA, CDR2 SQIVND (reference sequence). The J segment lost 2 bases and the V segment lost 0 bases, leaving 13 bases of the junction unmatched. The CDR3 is CASSIEAWGQTGGGNQPQHF. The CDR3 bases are TGTGCCAGTAGTATAGAGGCTTGGGGTCAGACAGGGGGCGGCAATCAGCCCCAGCATTTT.

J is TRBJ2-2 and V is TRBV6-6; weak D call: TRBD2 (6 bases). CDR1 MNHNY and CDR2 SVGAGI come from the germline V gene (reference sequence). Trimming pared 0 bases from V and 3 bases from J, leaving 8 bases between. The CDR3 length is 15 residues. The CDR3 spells CASSYSGGDTGELFF. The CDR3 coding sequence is TGTGCCAGCAGTTACTCGGGGGGTGACACCGGGGAGCTGTTTTTT.

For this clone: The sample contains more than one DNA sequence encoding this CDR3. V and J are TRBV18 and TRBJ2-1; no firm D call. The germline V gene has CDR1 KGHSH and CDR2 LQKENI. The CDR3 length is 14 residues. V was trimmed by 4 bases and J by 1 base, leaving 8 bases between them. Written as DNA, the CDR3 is TGTGCCAGCTCACTCACGAGATCCTACAATGAGCAGTTCTTC. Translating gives CASSLTRSYNEQFF. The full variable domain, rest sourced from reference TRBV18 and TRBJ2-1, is NAGVMQNPRHLVRRRGQEARLRCSPMKGHSHVYWYRQLPEEGLKFMVYLQKENIIDESGMPKERFSAEFPKEGPSILRIQQVVRGDSAAYFCASSLTRSYNEQFFGPGTRLTVL.

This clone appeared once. CDR3: CASSPRQGIGEQYF. The CDR3 nucleotides are TGTGCCAGCAGCCCCCGACAGGGAATAGGCGAGCAGTACTTC. The chain recombines TRBV7-2 with TRBJ2-7; 7 positions match TRBD1. Germline CDR1 reads SGHTA; CDR2 reads FQGNSA. The V gene end was trimmed by 5 bases and the J gene end by 6 bases; junction bases not matched to a gene: 10. The CDR3 covers 14 residues.